What follows describes a single T cell receptor beta chain. Its specificity is unknown. The data were obtained in a study of T cell repertoires in cytomegalovirus infection. Overall study context: HLA-B-restricted CMV epitopes that are well studied were used alongside recently identified HLA-C-restricted ones. Public TCR beta signature analysis indicated the presence of both CMV infection and matching HLA type.

TCRdb re-derived calls from the reads in MiXCR, one entry per CDR3 protein. The table has about 920,000 distinct CDR3 sequences, about a third seen once. Points from the study as a whole: People with CMV and the relevant HLA were identified by cumulative public TCR beta family frequency. CMV-specific TCR beta clonotypes restricted by HLA-C were the ones dominating the ex vivo response.

Germline assignment: CDR1 PRHDT and CDR2 FYEKMQ (reference sequence). This CDR3 contains 14 residues. V lost 2 bases, J lost 3 bases, and 10 bases lay in between. J is TRBJ1-1 and V is TRBV13; possible D gene TRBD1, 5 bases. The clonotype originates from a human donor in good health (CMV status not recorded). Some clones in this sample may be carry-over from other donors' samples. This specimen was cultured CD8+ T cells from PBMCs, taken from culture after CMV antigen stimulation. The CDR3 DNA reads as TGTGCCAGCAGCTTAATAGGGGAGGACACTGAAGCTTTCTTT. As protein: CASSLIGEDTEAFF.